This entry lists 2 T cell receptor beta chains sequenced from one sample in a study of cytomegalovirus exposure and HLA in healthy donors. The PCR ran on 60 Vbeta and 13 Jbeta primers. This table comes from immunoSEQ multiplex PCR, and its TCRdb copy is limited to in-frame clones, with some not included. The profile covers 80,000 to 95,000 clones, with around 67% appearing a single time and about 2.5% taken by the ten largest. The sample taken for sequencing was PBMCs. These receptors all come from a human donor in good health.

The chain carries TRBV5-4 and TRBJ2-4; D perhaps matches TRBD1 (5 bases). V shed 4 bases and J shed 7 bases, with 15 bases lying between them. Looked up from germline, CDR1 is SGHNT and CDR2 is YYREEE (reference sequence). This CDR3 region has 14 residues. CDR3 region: CASSPIGARNIQYF. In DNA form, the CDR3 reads TGTGCCAGCAGCCCGATAGGGGCAAGGAACATTCAGTACTTC.

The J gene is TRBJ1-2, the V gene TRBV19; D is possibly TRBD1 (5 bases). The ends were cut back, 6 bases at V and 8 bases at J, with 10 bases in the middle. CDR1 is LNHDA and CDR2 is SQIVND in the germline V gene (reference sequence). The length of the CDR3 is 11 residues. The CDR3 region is CASSRDSGYTF. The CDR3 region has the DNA TGTGCCAGTAGCCGGGACTCCGGCTACACCTTC.